The entry that follows covers one TCR beta chain sequence. In the original processing: Scientists estimated how many nucleated cells there were by amplifying reference gene primers. Profiling relied on immunoSEQ multiplex PCR, and the TCRdb table lists in-frame clones only, not all of them. That table supplies the V and J calls and clone size; D and trimming were determined from the DNA. This repertoire shows about 41,000 clones, roughly 87% found once; its top ten account for 3.5% to 4.5%. The entry originates in a study of blood T cell repertoires in COVID-19. Study as a whole: Nucleic acid was either cDNA or gDNA, and it came from T cells, B-cell-depleted T cells, or PBMCs.

The V gene's germline CDR1 is WSHSY and CDR2 SAAADI. The CDR3 extends over 13 amino acids. Trimming pared 4 bases from V and 3 bases from J, leaving 10 bases between. The receptor's source is a man aged 55 to 69 with acute or convalescent COVID-19. The specimen sequenced was peripheral blood. The chain carries TRBV10-2 and TRBJ2-7, with a possible D match to TRBD1 (6 bases). In DNA, the CDR3 is TGCGCCAGCAGTGGGACAGCGAACTACGAGCAGTACTTC. It yields the protein CASSGTANYEQYF.